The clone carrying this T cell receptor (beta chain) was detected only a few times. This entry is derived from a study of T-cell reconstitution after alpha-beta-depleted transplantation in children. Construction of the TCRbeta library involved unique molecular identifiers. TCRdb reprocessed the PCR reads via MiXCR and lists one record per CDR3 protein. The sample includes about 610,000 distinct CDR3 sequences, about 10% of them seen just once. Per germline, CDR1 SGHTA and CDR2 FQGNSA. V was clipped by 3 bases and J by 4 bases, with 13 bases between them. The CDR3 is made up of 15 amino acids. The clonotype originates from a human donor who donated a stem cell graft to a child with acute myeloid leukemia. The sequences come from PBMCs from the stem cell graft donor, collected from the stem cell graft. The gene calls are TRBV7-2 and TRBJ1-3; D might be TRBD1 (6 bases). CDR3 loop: CASSLPGAQGNTIYF. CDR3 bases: TGTGCCAGCAGCTTGCCGGGGGCGCAGGGAAACACCATATATTTT.